One sample yielded the 9 T cell receptor beta chains listed below, sequenced in a study of human CD8 memory T cell subsets. Production of TCR beta libraries used UMI-labeled 5' RACE as the method. TCRdb reprocessed the 5' RACE reads and stores each CDR3 protein as one record, lacking DNA. This table holds 9,500 to 13,000 distinct CDR3 sequences. What was sequenced was CD8+ T cells from PBMCs. All receptors derive from a human donor in good health.

The chain uses TRBV28 and TRBJ2-2; the D gene TCRdb calls, TRBD2, cannot be checked with no DNA. This CDR3 spans 16 amino acids. Germline CDR1 and CDR2: MDHEN and SYDVKM. CDR3: CASSLSSGGGTGELFF. The whole variable domain, remainder taken from reference TRBV28 and TRBJ2-2, is DVKVTQSSRYLVKRTGEKVFLECVQDMDHENMFWYRQDPGLGLRLIYFSYDVKMKEKGDIPEGYSVSREKKERFSLILESASTNQTSMYLCASSLSSGGGTGELFFGEGSRLTVL.

This chain joins TRBV6-6 and TRBJ2-7; as DNA is missing, the TRBD1 call by TCRdb cannot be tested. Germline CDR1 reads MNHNY; CDR2 reads SVGAGI (reference sequence). The CDR3 length is 11 residues. The CDR3 here is CATGQGYEQYF.

The chain is built from TRBV6-5 and TRBJ1-2; TCRdb indicates TRBD1, and absent DNA this call remains unverified. CDR1 and CDR2 from the germline V gene are MNHEY and SVGAGI. This CDR3 is 12 amino acids long. CDR3 amino acids: CASRRQGSGYTF.

The chain couples TRBV14 to TRBJ2-7; TCRdb gives TRBD1 as the D gene, but with no DNA this cannot be confirmed. Germline V lookup: CDR1 SGHDN, CDR2 FVKESK. This CDR3 has 13 amino acids. The CDR3 sequence is CASSRRGAYEQYF.

This chain connects TRBV20-1 to TRBJ2-5. This CDR3 region has 15 residues. CDR1 and CDR2 (germline): DFQATT, SNEGSKA (reference sequence). The CDR3 here is CSARDFSKNQETQYF.

The chain carries TRBV5-1 and TRBJ2-7; no DNA is available, so the TRBD1 call from TCRdb remains unchecked. CDR3 size: 14 residues. Germline V gene sequence: CDR1 SGHRS, CDR2 YFSETQ. CDR3 protein: CASSAGQGGNEQYF.

The rearrangement uses TRBV14 and TRBJ2-7; TCRdb's D call of TRBD1 is untestable without DNA. The germline gives CDR1 SGHDN, CDR2 FVKESK. The CDR3 extends over 14 amino acids. This chain's CDR3 is CASSQWAGSYEQYF. The variable domain in full, completed from reference TRBV14 and TRBJ2-7, reads EAGVTQFPSHSVIEKGQTVTLRCDPISGHDNLYWYRRVMGKEIKFLLHFVKESKQDESGMPNNRFLAERTGGTYSTLKVQPAELEDSGVYFCASSQWAGSYEQYFGPGTRLTVT.

This clonotype shows up as medium-sized by frequency. The V and J genes are TRBV6-2 or TRBV6-3 and TRBJ1-4; checking the TCRdb D call of TRBD1 is not possible without DNA. This CDR3 region has 14 residues. Germline V CDR1 and CDR2: MNHEY, SVGEGT. CDR3 region: CASSYEPGGRKLFF.

This sequence joins TRBV7-8 and TRBJ2-7; checking the TCRdb D call of TRBD2 is not possible without DNA. Germline V gene sequence: CDR1 SGHVS, CDR2 FQNEAQ. This CDR3 is 13 amino acids long. The CDR3 sequence: CASSSGLAGEQYF.